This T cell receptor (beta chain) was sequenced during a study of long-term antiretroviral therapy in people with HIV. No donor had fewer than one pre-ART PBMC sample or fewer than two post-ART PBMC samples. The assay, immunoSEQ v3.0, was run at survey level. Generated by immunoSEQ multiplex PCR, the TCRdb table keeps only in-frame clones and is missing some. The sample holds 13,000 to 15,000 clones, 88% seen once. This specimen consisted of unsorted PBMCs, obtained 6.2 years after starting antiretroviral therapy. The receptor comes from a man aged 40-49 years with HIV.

CDR3 loop: CASSRRGADEKLFF. The CDR3 DNA follows: TGCGCCAGCAGTCGCCGGGGGGCGGATGAAAAACTGTTTTTT. This rearrangement joins TRBV10-2 to TRBJ1-4; a possible D gene is TRBD1 (6 bases). The CDR3 consists of 14 residues. V was clipped by 5 bases and J by 6 bases, with 13 bases between them. CDR1 is WSHSY and CDR2 is SAAADI in the germline V gene.